This TCR beta chain is drawn from a study of T-cell reconstitution after alpha-beta-depleted transplantation in children. Whole-study findings and limits: The study reportedly traced alpha-beta T cells about two months after transplant to several hundred expanded graft clones.

Germline V gene sequence: CDR1 SGHRS, CDR2 YFSETQ. Trimming removed 2 bases at V and 6 bases at J, with 11 bases between. CDR3 length: 14 amino acids. As to this clonotype: Its antigen is unknown.

Construction of the TCRbeta library involved unique molecular identifiers. TCRdb reprocessed the PCR reads via MiXCR and lists one record per CDR3 protein. The sample shows around 700,000 distinct CDR3 sequences, around 13% of them seen only once. The chain combines TRBV5-1 with TRBJ1-4, with D perhaps matching TRBD1 (5 bases). The sample was PBMCs, taken before TCRalphabeta/CD19-depleted stem cell transplant. The source is a girl between 2 and 10 years old with congenital amegakaryocytic thrombocytopenia, due to receive a stem cell transplant. The DNA of the CDR3 is TGCGCCAGCAGCTTCTTCCAGGGAGATGAAAAACTGTTTTTT. It encodes CASSFFQGDEKLFF.